A selection of T cell receptor beta chains follows, all from one sample in a study of beta chain features in type 1 diabetes. The method was immunoSEQ multiplex PCR; TCRdb's version includes in-frame clones alone and lacks a portion of them. The profile shows around 170,000 clones, about 10% of them singletons. Sequencing input: central memory CD4+ T cells from blood. The receptors were gathered from a woman younger than 45 with type 1 diabetes. Both conserved end residues are part of each CDR3. A D gene is named only where the DNA matches it firmly. Clone size is given for some rows only: seen once, a few or many times, or a class if the clone is expanded.

TRBV28	TRBJ1-2	-	-	CASSLSPGSSSGYTF	TGTGCCAGCAGTTTATCTCCGGGTTCGTCGTCCGGCTACACCTTC
TRBV19	TRBJ1-5	-	few	CASSWDTNSNQPQHF	TGTGCCAGTAGTTGGGACACCAATAGCAATCAGCCCCAGCATTTT
TRBV29-1	TRBJ2-2	-	few	CSVGDSPNTGELFF	TGCAGCGTTGGCGACAGCCCGAACACCGGGGAGCTGTTTTTT
TRBV18	TRBJ2-3	TRBD2	few	CASSGTSGSEDTQYF	TGTGCCAGCTCGGGGACTAGCGGGAGTGAAGATACGCAGTATTTT
TRBV7-3	TRBJ2-1	TRBD2	few	CASSSSGLNEQFF	TGTGCCAGCAGCTCTAGCGGACTCAATGAGCAGTTCTTC
TRBV11-2	TRBJ1-2	TRBD1	-	CASSRTRTGDGYTF	TGTGCCAGCAGCCGCACCAGGACAGGGGATGGCTACACCTTC
TRBV7-3	TRBJ2-3	TRBD1	few	CASSLRTGGRDTQYF	TGTGCCAGCAGCTTACGGACAGGGGGTAGAGATACGCAGTATTTT
TRBV30	TRBJ2-1	-	-	CAWSGKKPSYNEQFF	TGTGCCTGGAGTGGAAAGAAGCCCTCCTACAATGAGCAGTTCTTC
TRBV2	TRBJ2-7	-	few	CASNVGHGVGQYF	TGTGCCAGCAACGTCGGACACGGTGTGGGGCAGTACTTC
TRBV9	TRBJ2-2	TRBD2	few	CASSVGLAGFTGELFF	TGTGCCAGCAGCGTAGGACTAGCGGGGTTCACCGGGGAGCTGTTTTTT
TRBV15	TRBJ1-3	-	-	CATSKDGPGSGNTIYF	TGTGCCACCAGCAAAGACGGCCCGGGCTCTGGAAACACCATATATTTT
TRBV6-5	TRBJ1-4	-	-	CASSSLSQGKLFF	TGTGCCAGCAGTTCCCTCTCACAGGGAAAACTGTTTTTT
TRBV29-1	TRBJ1-1	-	-	CSVVRSGSEAFF	TGCAGCGTTGTACGGTCAGGATCTGAAGCTTTCTTT
TRBV10-2	TRBJ2-1	-	-	CASCVTYNEQFF	TGCGCCAGCTGCGTTACCTACAATGAGCAGTTCTTC
TRBV7-2	TRBJ2-3	TRBD2	-	CASSARGGSTDTQYF	TGTGCCAGCAGCGCTCGTGGCGGGAGTACAGATACGCAGTATTTT
TRBV11-3	TRBJ2-6	-	-	CASGSAGANVLTF	TGTGCCAGCGGCAGCGCTGGGGCCAACGTCCTGACTTTC
TRBV11-1	TRBJ2-7	TRBD2	few	CASSNRLAESSYEQYF	TGTGCCAGCAGTAATAGACTAGCGGAGAGTTCCTACGAGCAGTACTTC
TRBV2	TRBJ1-1	-	-	CASSEAGDGKNTEAFF	TGTGCCAGCAGTGAAGCCGGAGACGGAAAGAACACTGAAGCTTTCTTT
TRBV20-1	TRBJ2-7	-	-	CSARDRQVEYF	TGCAGTGCTAGAGACCGACAGGTGGAGTACTTC
TRBV28	TRBJ2-7	TRBD2	few	CASSEKAGGGEQYF	TGTGCCAGCAGTGAGAAAGCGGGAGGAGGAGAGCAGTACTTC
TRBV20-1	TRBJ2-7	TRBD1	few	CRPGQGDEQYF	TGCAGGCCCGGACAGGGCGACGAGCAGTACTTC
TRBV7-9	TRBJ2-1	TRBD2	-	CASSLPPEREAYNEQFF	TGTGCCAGCAGCTTACCTCCGGAGCGGGAGGCTTACAATGAGCAGTTCTTC
TRBV18	TRBJ1-1	TRBD1	-	CASSQGQGDTEAFF	TGTGCCAGCTCACAGGGACAGGGGGACACTGAAGCTTTCTTT
TRBV19	TRBJ2-2	TRBD1	-	CASSITSQGAGELFF	TGTGCCAGTAGTATAACCTCCCAGGGGGCAGGGGAGCTGTTTTTT
TRBV30	TRBJ2-5	TRBD1	few	CAWSVGTGGETQYF	TGTGCCTGGAGTGTTGGGACAGGAGGGGAGACCCAGTACTTC
TRBV2	TRBJ2-1	TRBD2	-	CASSLNARTSGVKFF	TGTGCCAGCAGTCTTAATGCTCGGACTAGCGGGGTCAAGTTCTTC
TRBV4-2	TRBJ2-2	TRBD2	-	CASSQAGGSTGELFF	TGTGCCAGCAGCCAAGCGGGAGGGTCCACCGGGGAGCTGTTTTTT
TRBV10-3	TRBJ2-7	TRBD2	-	CAIRPTSGRQTYEQYF	TGTGCCATCAGACCGACTAGCGGGAGGCAAACCTACGAGCAGTACTTC
TRBV2	TRBJ2-1	TRBD2	few	CASTPGLAGGTYNEQFF	TGTGCCAGCACCCCGGGACTAGCGGGGGGGACTTACAATGAGCAGTTCTTC
TRBV4-1	TRBJ2-1	TRBD2	few	CASSQMGSGGSSYNEQFF	TGCGCCAGCAGCCAAATGGGTAGCGGGGGTAGCTCCTACAATGAGCAGTTCTTC
TRBV15	TRBJ1-1	-	few	CATSRDKGENTEAFF	TGTGCCACCAGCAGAGATAAGGGGGAGAACACTGAAGCTTTCTTT
TRBV5-1	TRBJ2-3	TRBD2	few	CASSLSAGLSTDTQYF	TGCGCCAGCAGCTTGTCAGCGGGGCTTAGCACAGATACGCAGTATTTT
TRBV28	TRBJ2-5	TRBD1	few	CASSGQGQETQYF	TGTGCCAGCAGTGGACAGGGGCAGGAGACCCAGTACTTC
TRBV5-1	TRBJ2-3	TRBD2	few	CASSFGTSGDTQYF	TGCGCCAGCAGCTTCGGGACTAGCGGAGATACGCAGTATTTT
TRBV5-1	TRBJ1-4	TRBD1	-	CASSLGTGLNEKLFF	TGCGCCAGCAGCTTGGGGACAGGATTGAATGAAAAACTGTTTTTT
TRBV30	TRBJ2-1	TRBD2	-	CAWRRLAGLNEQFF	TGTGCCTGGAGGAGGCTAGCGGGATTAAATGAGCAGTTCTTC
TRBV5-1	TRBJ2-1	TRBD1	few	CASRGTGISNEQFF	TGCGCCAGCAGAGGGACAGGGATAAGCAATGAGCAGTTCTTC
TRBV4-2	TRBJ1-5	-	few	CASSQDWFRAFSNQPQHF	TGTGCCAGCAGCCAAGATTGGTTCAGGGCCTTTAGCAATCAGCCCCAGCATTTT
TRBV14	TRBJ2-3	-	many	CASSQFDTYTQYF	TGTGCCAGCAGCCAATTCGACACCTATACGCAGTATTTT
TRBV7-2	TRBJ2-3	TRBD2	few	CASSLAGTSGELDTQYF	TGTGCCAGCAGCTTAGCCGGGACTAGCGGCGAGTTGGATACGCAGTATTTT
TRBV5-1	TRBJ1-1	-	few	CASSLGDGDTEAFF	TGCGCCAGCAGCTTGGGAGACGGGGACACTGAAGCTTTCTTT
TRBV4-1	TRBJ2-7	TRBD1	-	CASSQDSSTGLRDEQYF	TGCGCCAGCAGCCAAGATTCCTCGACAGGGCTTCGGGACGAGCAGTACTTC
TRBV11-2	TRBJ1-2	TRBD1	few	CASSPDRDGYTF	TGTGCCAGCAGCCCGGACAGGGACGGCTACACCTTC
TRBV11-2	TRBJ2-2	-	few	CASSSGSNTGELFF	TGTGCCAGCAGCTCCGGGTCGAACACCGGGGAGCTGTTTTTT
TRBV6-5	TRBJ2-3	TRBD2	-	CASSLPTSGGETQYF	TGTGCCAGCAGTCTCCCAACTAGCGGAGGGGAAACGCAGTATTTT
TRBV7-9	TRBJ2-7	-	few	CASSLTRGYEQYF	TGTGCCAGCAGCTTAACCCGCGGTTACGAGCAGTACTTC
TRBV5-1	TRBJ2-3	-	-	CASSSERAYTDTQYF	TGCGCCAGCAGCTCTGAGCGGGCGTACACAGATACGCAGTATTTT
TRBV25-1	TRBJ2-5	-	-	CASSETGTGPEVETQYF	TGTGCCAGCAGCGAGACTGGGACTGGCCCTGAAGTTGAGACCCAGTACTTC
TRBV10-3	TRBJ1-5	-	once	CAITDRKGFPQHF	TGTGCCATCACCGACAGGAAAGGGTTTCCCCAGCATTTT
TRBV28	TRBJ1-2	-	-	CASSLSQGFDGYTF	TGTGCCAGCAGTTTGTCACAGGGTTTCGATGGCTACACCTTC
TRBV9	TRBJ2-7	-	-	CASSVAQGYSYEQYF	TGTGCCAGCAGCGTAGCTCAGGGATACTCCTACGAGCAGTACTTC
TRBV6-5	TRBJ1-3	TRBD1	-	CASRPQGARGNTIYF	TGTGCCAGCAGGCCTCAGGGGGCGCGGGGAAACACCATATATTTT
TRBV7-9	TRBJ2-7	TRBD2	few	CASSLGAGVLEQYF	TGTGCCAGCAGCTTAGGAGCGGGAGTATTAGAGCAGTACTTC
TRBV11-2	TRBJ2-5	TRBD2	-	CASSFSGRAWETQYF	TGTGCCAGCAGCTTTTCCGGGAGGGCCTGGGAGACCCAGTACTTC
TRBV27	TRBJ2-1	TRBD2	-	CASLSLAGVSNEQFF	TGTGCCAGCCTATCACTAGCGGGAGTGAGTAATGAGCAGTTCTTC